This is a list of T cell receptor beta chains from one sample in a study of shared clonotypes between healthy human individuals. This table comes from immunoSEQ multiplex PCR, and its TCRdb copy is limited to in-frame clones, with some not included. The sample includes 1.4 million to 1.5 million clones, more than 95% seen only once; the top ten take over 1%. The material sequenced was naive CD4+ T cells sorted from blood. Receptors were obtained from a man aged 30-40 years in good health. CDR3s include the opening cysteine and the closing phenylalanine or tryptophan. A D gene is named only where the DNA matches it firmly. Expanded clones get a size class; other rows say once, few or many, or leave the size out.

v_gene	j_gene	d_gene	abundance	CDR3nt	CDR3aa
TRBV5-1	TRBJ2-5	TRBD2	NA	TGCGCCAGCAGCCAGACCGGGACTAGCGGGTACCAAGAGACCCAGTACTTC	CASSQTGTSGYQETQYF
TRBV7-9	TRBJ1-3	NA	NA	TGTGCCAGCAGCGCCCCCCTGGAGGCACGCTCTGGAAACACCATATATTTT	CASSAPLEARSGNTIYF
TRBV10-1	TRBJ2-5	TRBD1	NA	TGCGCCACTCATTGGGACAGGCCCCCCGGAGAGACCCAGTACTTC	CATHWDRPPGETQYF
TRBV25-1	TRBJ1-1	TRBD1	NA	TGTGCCAGCAGTGAACAGGGGGCCCAGAACACTGAAGCTTTCTTT	CASSEQGAQNTEAFF
TRBV7-2	TRBJ1-4	NA	NA	TGTGCCAGCAGCCTCACCGGGGCCCGTGGGGCTAATGAAAAACTGTTTTTT	CASSLTGARGANEKLFF
TRBV5-1	TRBJ2-7	TRBD1	NA	TGCGCCAGCAGCTTGGTACAGGGGGCGACTGAGCAGTACTTC	CASSLVQGATEQYF
TRBV28	TRBJ1-5	NA	NA	TGTGCCAGCAGTTACCCCGTGGGTCAGCCCCAGCATTTT	CASSYPVGQPQHF
TRBV7-6	TRBJ2-1	NA	NA	TGTGCCAGCAGTCTTAGCCCGAGCTCCTACAATGAGCAGTTCTTC	CASSLSPSSYNEQFF
TRBV29-1	TRBJ1-1	NA	once	TGCAGCGTTGAAGGGGAAGGTCTTGGCGAAGCTTTCTTT	CSVEGEGLGEAFF
TRBV28	TRBJ1-1	NA	NA	TGTGCCAGCAGGGTCTCGAACACTGAAGCTTTCTTT	CASRVSNTEAFF
TRBV5-4	TRBJ1-2	NA	NA	TGTGCCAGCAGCTTGCCCGGGCAGAATTTCCCCTATGGCTACACCTTC	CASSLPGQNFPYGYTF
TRBV11-2	TRBJ2-3	TRBD1	NA	TGTGCCAGCAGCACCAGGGGGCTGGATACGCAGTATTTT	CASSTRGLDTQYF
TRBV11-2	TRBJ2-1	NA	NA	TGTGCCAGCAGCTTAGGTCACTACAATGAGCAGTTCTTC	CASSLGHYNEQFF
TRBV28	TRBJ1-1	NA	NA	TGTGCCTACTCGGCGGGGGGCGCGGGAACTGAAGCTTTCTTT	CAYSAGGAGTEAFF
TRBV7-3	TRBJ2-3	NA	NA	TGTGCCAGCAGCTTACAGGCAGGTGGTAGCACAGATACGCAGTATTTT	CASSLQAGGSTDTQYF
TRBV7-9	TRBJ2-2	TRBD2	NA	TGTGCCAGCAGCGCAACGGCGGGACTAGCGGGAGGTAAAGCCGGGGAGCTGTTTTTT	CASSATAGLAGGKAGELFF
TRBV18	TRBJ2-5	NA	NA	TGTGCCAGCTCACCACGGGCGGGACCCCAAGAGACCCAGTACTTC	CASSPRAGPQETQYF
TRBV29-1	TRBJ1-5	TRBD1	NA	TGCAGCGTTGTACCTGCGGACAGGCCGAATCAGCCCCAGCATTTT	CSVVPADRPNQPQHF
TRBV6-1	TRBJ2-5	TRBD2	NA	TGTGCCAGCAGTGCCTTGTTGCGGGAGGTCTTGGGGACCCAGTACTTC	CASSALLREVLGTQYF
TRBV14	TRBJ2-7	NA	NA	TGTGCCAGCAGCCAATTCGCAGGGGAAACCTACGAGCAGTACTTC	CASSQFAGETYEQYF
TRBV9	TRBJ2-6	NA	NA	TGTGCCAGCAGCGCGTGGGGGGCCAACGTCCTGACTTTC	CASSAWGANVLTF
TRBV7-2	TRBJ1-5	NA	NA	TGTGCCAGCAGCTTAGTTTCGGGGCAGCCACTCCAGCCCCAGCATTTT	CASSLVSGQPLQPQHF
TRBV28	TRBJ2-5	TRBD1	NA	TGTGCCAGCGGAGTGGGACAGGGGCTGCAGACCCAGTACTTC	CASGVGQGLQTQYF
TRBV11-2	TRBJ1-3	NA	NA	TGTGCCAGCAGCCCCGAACAGGGAATAGCTGGAAACACCATATATTTT	CASSPEQGIAGNTIYF
TRBV2	TRBJ1-4	NA	NA	TGTGCCAGCAGTGGGGGCCGTGAAAAACTGTTTTTT	CASSGGREKLFF
TRBV28	TRBJ2-1	NA	NA	TGTGCCAGCAGTCAGGTCGCGGGCTTATCCCTCTCCTACAATGAGCAGTTCTTC	CASSQVAGLSLSYNEQFF
TRBV27	TRBJ2-3	NA	NA	TGTGCCAGCAGTTCCGACTGGCTAAGCACAGATACGCAGTATTTT	CASSSDWLSTDTQYF
TRBV2	TRBJ2-7	NA	once	TGTGCCAGTGGACGTTACTACGAGCAGTACTTC	CASGRYYEQYF
TRBV5-4	TRBJ2-1	NA	NA	TGTGCCAGCAGCGCGGGGTATAGCTCCTACAATGAGCAGTTCTTC	CASSAGYSSYNEQFF
TRBV9	TRBJ2-7	TRBD2	NA	TGTGCCAGCAGCGTACTTAGCGGGGGCGGCTACGAGCAGTACTTC	CASSVLSGGGYEQYF
TRBV6-5	TRBJ2-1	NA	NA	TGTGCCAGCAGTTACCGGGCAGGGATAGGCAATGAGCAGTTCTTC	CASSYRAGIGNEQFF
TRBV7-9	TRBJ2-1	TRBD1	NA	TGTGCCAGCAGCTTGGCCGGGACAGGGTTCCACAATGAGCAGTTCTTC	CASSLAGTGFHNEQFF
TRBV7-2	TRBJ2-1	TRBD1	NA	TGTGCCAGCAGCTTCCGGACAGGGGTAATCGATGAGCAGTTCTTC	CASSFRTGVIDEQFF
TRBV5-1	TRBJ2-2	TRBD1	NA	TGCGCCAGCAGCCGGGACAGTATTCGGAACACCGGGGAGCTGTTTTTT	CASSRDSIRNTGELFF
TRBV27	TRBJ2-7	NA	NA	TGTGCCAGCAGTTTATTCCTGGGTTCCCCCCACGAGCAGTACTTC	CASSLFLGSPHEQYF
TRBV19	TRBJ1-4	NA	NA	TGTGCCAGTAGGGGCGGCGCAACTAATGAAAAACTGTTTTTT	CASRGGATNEKLFF
TRBV7-2	TRBJ2-2	NA	NA	TGTGCCAGCAGCTTAGCTTTCAACACCGGGGAGCTGTTTTTT	CASSLAFNTGELFF
TRBV4-3	TRBJ1-5	NA	NA	TGCGCCAGCAGCCCGAGGATGGGGGGCCAGCCCCAGCATTTT	CASSPRMGGQPQHF
TRBV14	TRBJ2-2	NA	NA	TGTGCCAGCAGCCTTTATAGGTTGGCCGGGGAGCTGTTTTTT	CASSLYRLAGELFF
TRBV10-2	TRBJ2-1	NA	NA	TGCGCCAGCCTTGGGGCTAGCGAAGAGCAGTTCTTC	CASLGASEEQFF
TRBV5-1	TRBJ2-3	TRBD1	NA	TGCGCCAGCAGCTCGGCCGACAGGGGTGCAGATACGCAGTATTTT	CASSSADRGADTQYF
TRBV11-2	TRBJ2-7	NA	once	TGTGCCAGCAGCCCAAGACGCGAGCAGTACTTC	CASSPRREQYF
TRBV6-5	TRBJ2-7	TRBD2	NA	TGTGCCAGCAGTTACTCGACGGTTGCGGGAGCTTCCGAGCAGTACTTC	CASSYSTVAGASEQYF
TRBV19	TRBJ1-5	NA	NA	TGTGCCAGTAGTGACAGAAATAATCAGCCCCAGCATTTT	CASSDRNNQPQHF
TRBV5-1	TRBJ2-5	TRBD1	NA	TGCGCCAGCAGCTCGGACAGGGCGGAGACCCAGTACTTC	CASSSDRAETQYF
TRBV20-1	TRBJ2-7	NA	NA	TGCTCCGCTCTTTTGACCGAGCAGTACTTC	CSALLTEQYF
TRBV7-8	TRBJ2-3	NA	NA	TGTGCCACCACCCTGGGCACAGATACGCAGTATTTT	CATTLGTDTQYF
TRBV15	TRBJ2-5	NA	NA	TGTGCCACCAGCAGAGCCCCCGTAGAGACCCAGTACTTC	CATSRAPVETQYF
TRBV18	TRBJ2-5	NA	NA	TGTGCCAGCTCACCACCGATGCAGGGGGAGACCCAGTACTTC	CASSPPMQGETQYF
TRBV28	TRBJ2-7	TRBD1	NA	TGTGCCAGCAGTCCACACAGGGGGTACTACGAGCAGTACTTC	CASSPHRGYYEQYF